Sequencing of this TCR beta chain was carried out in a study of T cell repertoires in cytomegalovirus infection. Study summary: From public TCR beta signatures came an indication of both CMV infection and matching HLA type.

TCRdb independently ran MiXCR on the reads; one entry per CDR3 protein. Altogether about 740,000 distinct CDR3 sequences are present, about a third being singletons, with the ten largest covering 2.5% to 3.5%. Study-wide points: Within the response measured ex vivo, HLA-C-restricted CMV-specific TCR beta clonotypes were dominant. Carriers of CMV and the relevant HLA type were discriminated by public TCR beta frequency.

Of note for this clonotype: Its antigen is not known.

CDR3 length: 15 amino acids. The V and J ends lost 5 bases and 7 bases, in that order; junction bases with no gene match: 9. From germline, CDR1 is MNHNY and CDR2 SVGAGI (reference sequence). The V call is TRBV6-6, the J call TRBJ1-5, with 9 bases fitting TRBD1. Source material: PBMCs. This TCR came from a human donor in good health (CMV status not recorded). Some clones in this sample may be carry-over from other donors' samples. CDR3 sequence: CASSNRDRDMQPQHF. CDR3 bases: TGTGCCAGCAGTAACCGGGACAGGGATATGCAGCCCCAGCATTTT.